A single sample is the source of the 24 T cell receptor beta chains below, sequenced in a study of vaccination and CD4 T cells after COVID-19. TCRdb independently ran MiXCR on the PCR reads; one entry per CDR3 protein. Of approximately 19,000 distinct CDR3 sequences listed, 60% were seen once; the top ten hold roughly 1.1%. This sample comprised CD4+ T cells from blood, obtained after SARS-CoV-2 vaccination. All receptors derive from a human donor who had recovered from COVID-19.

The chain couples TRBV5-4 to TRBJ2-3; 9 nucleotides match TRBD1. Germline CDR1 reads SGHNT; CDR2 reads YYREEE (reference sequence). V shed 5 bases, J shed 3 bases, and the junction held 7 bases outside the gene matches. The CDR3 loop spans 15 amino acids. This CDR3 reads CASSAGTGTTDTQYF. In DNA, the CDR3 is TGTGCCAGCAGTGCCGGGACAGGGACGACAGATACGCAGTATTTT.

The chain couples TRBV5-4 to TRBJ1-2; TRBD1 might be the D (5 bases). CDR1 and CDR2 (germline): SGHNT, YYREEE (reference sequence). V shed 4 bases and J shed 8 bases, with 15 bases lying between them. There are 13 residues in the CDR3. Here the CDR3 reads CASSRDESPGYTF. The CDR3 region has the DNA TGTGCCAGCAGCCGGGACGAGTCACCGGGCTACACCTTC.

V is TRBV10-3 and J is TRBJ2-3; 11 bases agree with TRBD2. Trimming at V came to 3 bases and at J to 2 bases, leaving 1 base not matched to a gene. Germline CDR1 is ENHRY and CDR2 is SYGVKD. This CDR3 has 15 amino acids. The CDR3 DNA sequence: TGTGCCATCAGTGAACTAGCGGGAGCCACAGATACGCAGTATTTT. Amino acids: CAISELAGATDTQYF.

CDR3 sequence (DNA): TGTGCCAGCAGACCTCGGGGGGGCGCGAACACCGGGGAGCTGTTTTTT. This codes for CASRPRGGANTGELFF. J is TRBJ2-2 and V is TRBV6-1; 8 nucleotides align to TRBD2. The J segment lost 0 bases and the V segment lost 6 bases, leaving 6 bases of the junction unmatched. CDR3 length: 16 amino acids. Germline CDR1 and CDR2: MNHNS and SASEGT.

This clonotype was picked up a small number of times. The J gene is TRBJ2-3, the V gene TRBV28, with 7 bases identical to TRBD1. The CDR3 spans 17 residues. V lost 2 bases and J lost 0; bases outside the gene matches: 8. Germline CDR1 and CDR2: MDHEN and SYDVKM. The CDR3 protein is CASSLNTGDASTDTQYF. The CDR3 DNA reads TGTGCCAGCAGTTTAAATACAGGGGATGCTAGCACAGATACGCAGTATTTT.

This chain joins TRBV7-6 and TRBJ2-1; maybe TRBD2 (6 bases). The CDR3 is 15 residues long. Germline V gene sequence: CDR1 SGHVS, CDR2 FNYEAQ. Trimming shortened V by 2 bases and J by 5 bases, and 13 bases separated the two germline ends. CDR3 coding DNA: TGTGCCAGCAGCTTACGCCGGGGACTCGACAATGAGCAGTTCTTC. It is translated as CASSLRRGLDNEQFF.

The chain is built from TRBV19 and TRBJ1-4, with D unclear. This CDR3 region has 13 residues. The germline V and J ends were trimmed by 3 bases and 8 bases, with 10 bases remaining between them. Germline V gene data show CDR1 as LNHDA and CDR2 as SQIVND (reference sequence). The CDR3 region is CASSMALGEKLFF. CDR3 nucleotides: TGTGCCAGTAGTATGGCACTAGGCGAAAAACTGTTTTTT.

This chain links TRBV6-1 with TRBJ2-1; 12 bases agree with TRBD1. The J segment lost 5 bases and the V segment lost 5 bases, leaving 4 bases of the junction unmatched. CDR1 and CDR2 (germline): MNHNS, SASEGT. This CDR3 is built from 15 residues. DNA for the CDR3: TGTGCCAGCAGTACCCGGGACAGGGGGCACAATGAGCAGTTCTTC. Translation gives CASSTRDRGHNEQFF.

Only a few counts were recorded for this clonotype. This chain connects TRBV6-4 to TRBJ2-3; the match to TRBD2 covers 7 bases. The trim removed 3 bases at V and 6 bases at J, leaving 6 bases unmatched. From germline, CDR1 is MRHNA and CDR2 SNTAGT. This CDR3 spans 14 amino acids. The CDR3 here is CASSEGSGSDTQYF. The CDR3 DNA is TGTGCCAGCAGTGAAGGTAGCGGGTCGGATACGCAGTATTTT.

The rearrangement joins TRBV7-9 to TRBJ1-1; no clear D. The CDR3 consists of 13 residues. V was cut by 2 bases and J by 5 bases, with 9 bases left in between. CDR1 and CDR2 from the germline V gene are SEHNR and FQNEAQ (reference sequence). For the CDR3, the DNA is TGTGCCAGCAGCTTATTCCAGAGGACTGAAGCTTTCTTT. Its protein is CASSLFQRTEAFF.

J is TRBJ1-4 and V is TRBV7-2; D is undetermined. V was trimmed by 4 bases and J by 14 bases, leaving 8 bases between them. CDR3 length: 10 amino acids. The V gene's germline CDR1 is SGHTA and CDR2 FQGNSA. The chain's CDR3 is CASSSFPLFF. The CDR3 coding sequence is TGTGCCAGCAGCTCGTTTCCGCTGTTTTTT.

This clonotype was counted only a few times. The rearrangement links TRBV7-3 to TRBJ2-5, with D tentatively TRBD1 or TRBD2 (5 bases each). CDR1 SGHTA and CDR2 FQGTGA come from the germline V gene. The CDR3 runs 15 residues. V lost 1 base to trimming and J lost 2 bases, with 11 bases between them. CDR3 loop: CASSLNRGPQETQYF. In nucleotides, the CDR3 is TGTGCCAGCAGCTTAAATCGGGGACCTCAAGAGACCCAGTACTTC.

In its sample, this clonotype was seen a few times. The CDR3: CASSEGAGSFLDSPLHF. The CDR3 DNA reads TGTGCCAGCAGTGAGGGGGCAGGGAGTTTTCTCGATTCACCCCTCCACTTT. The chain joins TRBV2 to TRBJ1-6; perhaps TRBD1 as D (6 bases). CDR3 length: 17 residues. The germline V and J ends were trimmed by 3 bases and 8 bases, with 20 bases remaining between them. Germline lookup yields CDR1 SNHLY and CDR2 FYNNEI.

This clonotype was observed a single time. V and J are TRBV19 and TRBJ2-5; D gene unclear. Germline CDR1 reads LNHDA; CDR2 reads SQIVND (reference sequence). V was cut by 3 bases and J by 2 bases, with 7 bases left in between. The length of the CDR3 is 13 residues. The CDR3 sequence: CASSISVQETQYF. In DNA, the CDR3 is TGTGCCAGTAGTATCTCGGTTCAAGAGACCCAGTACTTC.

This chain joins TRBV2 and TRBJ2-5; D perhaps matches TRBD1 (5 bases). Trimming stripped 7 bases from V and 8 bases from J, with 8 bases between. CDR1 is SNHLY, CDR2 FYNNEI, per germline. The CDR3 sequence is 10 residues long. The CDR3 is CASTRETQYF. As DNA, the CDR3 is TGTGCCAGCACCAGGGAAACCCAGTACTTC.

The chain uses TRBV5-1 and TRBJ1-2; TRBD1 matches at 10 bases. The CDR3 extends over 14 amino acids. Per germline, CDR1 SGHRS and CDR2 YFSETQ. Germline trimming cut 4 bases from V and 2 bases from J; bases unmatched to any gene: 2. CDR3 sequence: CASSQGQGNYGYTF. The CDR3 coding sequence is TGCGCCAGCAGCCAGGGACAGGGGAACTATGGCTACACCTTC.

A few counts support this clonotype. This chain's CDR3 is CASSESDTGELFF. DNA of the CDR3: TGTGCCAGCAGTGAGTCCGACACCGGGGAGCTGTTTTTT. The gene calls are TRBV6-4 and TRBJ2-2; the D is unclear. The CDR3 runs 13 residues. The V end lost 3 bases, the J end lost 3 bases, and 5 bases lay between the germline ends. Germline loops: CDR1 MRHNA, CDR2 SNTAGT.

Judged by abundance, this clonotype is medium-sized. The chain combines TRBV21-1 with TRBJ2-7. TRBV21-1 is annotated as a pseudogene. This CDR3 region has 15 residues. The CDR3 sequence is CASSKALYHSYEQYF. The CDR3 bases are TGTGCCAGCAGCAAAGCCCTCTACCACTCCTACGAGCAGTACTTC.

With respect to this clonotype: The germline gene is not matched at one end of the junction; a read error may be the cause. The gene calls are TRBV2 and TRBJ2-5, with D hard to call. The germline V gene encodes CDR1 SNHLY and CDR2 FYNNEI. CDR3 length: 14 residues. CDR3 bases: TGTGCCAGCAGAAGGACCCTGGACCATGAGACCCAGTACTTC. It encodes CASRRTLDHETQYF. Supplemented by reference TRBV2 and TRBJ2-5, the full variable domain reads EPEVTQTPSHQVTQMGQEVILRCVPISNHLYFYWYRQILGQKVEFLVSFYNNEISEKSEIFDDQFSVERPDGSNFTLKIRSTKLEDSAMYFCASRRTLDHETQYFGPGTRLLVL.

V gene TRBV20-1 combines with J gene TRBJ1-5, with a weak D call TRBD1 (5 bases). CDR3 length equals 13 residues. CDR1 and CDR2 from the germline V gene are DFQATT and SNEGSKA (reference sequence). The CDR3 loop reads CSLSGSPGEPQHF. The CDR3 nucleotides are TGCAGCCTTAGCGGCTCACCGGGGGAGCCCCAGCATTTT.

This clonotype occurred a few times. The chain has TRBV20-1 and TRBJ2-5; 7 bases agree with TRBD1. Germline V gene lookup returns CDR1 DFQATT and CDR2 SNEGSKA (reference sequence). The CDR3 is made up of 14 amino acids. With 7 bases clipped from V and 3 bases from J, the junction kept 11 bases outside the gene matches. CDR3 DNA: TGCAGTGTCCCGACAGGGCCCGGGGAAGAGACCCAGTACTTC. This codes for CSVPTGPGEETQYF.

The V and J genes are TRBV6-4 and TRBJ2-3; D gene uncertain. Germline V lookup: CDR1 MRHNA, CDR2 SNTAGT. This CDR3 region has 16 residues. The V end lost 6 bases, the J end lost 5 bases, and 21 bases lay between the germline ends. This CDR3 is CASSLPRCTRVDTQYF. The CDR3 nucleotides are TGTGCCAGCAGCCTCCCCCGCTGCACCCGGGTAGATACGCAGTATTTT.

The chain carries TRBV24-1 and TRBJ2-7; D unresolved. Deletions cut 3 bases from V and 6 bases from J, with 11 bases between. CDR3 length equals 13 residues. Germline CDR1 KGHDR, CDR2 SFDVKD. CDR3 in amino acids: CATSDPPVIEQYF. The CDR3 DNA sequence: TGTGCCACCAGTGATCCCCCGGTAATCGAGCAGTACTTC.

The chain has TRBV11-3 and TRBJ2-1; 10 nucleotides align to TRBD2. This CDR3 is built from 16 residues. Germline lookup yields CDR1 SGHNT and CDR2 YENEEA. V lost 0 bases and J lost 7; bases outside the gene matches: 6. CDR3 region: CASSLESSGRDNEQFF. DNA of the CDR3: TGTGCCAGCAGCTTAGAGTCTAGCGGGAGAGATAATGAGCAGTTCTTC.